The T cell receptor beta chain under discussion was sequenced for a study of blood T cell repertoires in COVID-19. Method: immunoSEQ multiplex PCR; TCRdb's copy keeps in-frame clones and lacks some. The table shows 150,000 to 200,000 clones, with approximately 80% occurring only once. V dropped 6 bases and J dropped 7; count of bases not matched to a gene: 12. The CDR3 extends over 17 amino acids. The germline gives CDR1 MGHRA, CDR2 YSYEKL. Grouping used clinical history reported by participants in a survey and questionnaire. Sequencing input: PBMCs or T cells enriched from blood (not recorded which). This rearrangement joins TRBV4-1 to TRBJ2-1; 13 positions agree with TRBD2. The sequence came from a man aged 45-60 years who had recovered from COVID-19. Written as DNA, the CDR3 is TGCGCCAGCAGAGAGACCGGGACTAGCGGGATTATGAATGAGCAGTTCTTC. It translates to CASRETGTSGIMNEQFF.